This T cell receptor beta chain comes out of a study of CD8 T cells in ankylosing spondylitis. Between the trimmed V and J ends, which lost 1 base and 5 bases, there was a span of 14 bases. In germline, CDR1 is LNHNV, CDR2 YYDKDF (reference sequence). The CDR3 runs to 15 residues. The table lists this clonotype with many counts. The antigen remains undetermined. By quantitative 5'-RACE with molecular barcodes, the TCR beta libraries were made. TCRdb reanalysed the 5' RACE reads using MiXCR and keeps one entry per CDR3 protein. The table shows around 490,000 distinct CDR3 sequences, with roughly 5% occurring only once. Study observations and caveats: Previous work reported some of these motif variants in the synovial fluid and blood of reactive arthritis. Characteristic of ankylosing spondylitis blood, it appeared, was a TCR beta motif comprising several highly homologous variants.

This TCR derives from a male donor with ankylosing spondylitis. Sequenced material: blood, either unsorted or a sorted T cell fraction (not recorded which). The chain couples TRBV15 to TRBJ2-5, with D possibly matching TRBD2 (5 bases). CDR3 coding DNA: TGTGCCACCAGCAGAGCTTTCGGGGAATGGGAGACCCAGTACTTC. Amino acid sequence: CATSRAFGEWETQYF.